The 22 T cell receptor beta chains below all came from one sample that was sequenced in a study of shared clonotypes between healthy human individuals. Method: immunoSEQ multiplex PCR; TCRdb's copy keeps in-frame clones and lacks some. The repertoire holds roughly 2.6 million clones, with more than 80% as singletons. Sequenced material: naive CD4+ T cells sorted from blood. Subset defined: CD45RA+ positively selected. These receptors were collected from a man between 18 and 35 years old in good health.

Here the CDR3 reads CSVEDHASYEQYF. The CDR3 bases are TGCAGCGTTGAAGATCACGCATCCTACGAGCAGTACTTC. V gene TRBV29-1 combines with J gene TRBJ2-7, with D unresolved. Germline CDR1 and CDR2: SQVTM and ANQGSEA. This CDR3 contains 13 residues. Trimming stripped 0 bases from V and 1 base from J, with 7 bases between.

The rearrangement links TRBV5-8 to TRBJ2-5; TRBD1 agrees at 8 bases. In germline, CDR1 is SGHTS, CDR2 YDEGEE. The CDR3 totals 16 residues. J gave up 0 bases and V 0 bases, and 4 bases lay outside the gene matches. CDR3 region: CASSLGRQGHQETQYF. The CDR3 DNA reads as TGTGCCAGCAGCTTGGGGAGACAGGGGCACCAAGAGACCCAGTACTTC.

The chain uses TRBV9 and TRBJ2-7, with TRBD2 as a possible D gene (6 bases). V dropped 3 bases and J dropped 2 bases, with 15 bases sitting between them. Germline-derived CDR1 and CDR2 are SGDLS and YYNGEE. The CDR3 is made up of 15 amino acids. CDR3 region: CASSGSSVGPYEQYF. CDR3 nucleotide sequence: TGTGCCAGCAGCGGATCTAGCGTAGGGCCCTACGAGCAGTACTTC.

The chain recombines TRBV10-1 with TRBJ2-7, with D possibly TRBD1 on 6 matching bases. This CDR3 comprises 13 residues. Germline assignment: CDR1 WNHNN and CDR2 SYGVQD (reference sequence). The V and J ends lost 4 bases and 6 bases respectively, with 13 bases between them. This CDR3 is CASSAHWTAEQYF. As DNA, the CDR3 is TGCGCCAGCAGTGCCCACTGGACAGCCGAGCAGTACTTC.

The gene calls are TRBV28 and TRBJ2-5, with D possibly being TRBD1 or TRBD2 (5 bases each). The germline V gene encodes CDR1 MDHEN and CDR2 SYDVKM. This CDR3 region has 12 residues. Deletions cut 2 bases from V and 5 bases from J, with 6 bases between. CDR3 coding DNA: TGTGCCAGCAGTTTAGAGGGGGAGACCCAGTACTTC. It codes for CASSLEGETQYF. Complete variable domain (other parts from reference TRBV28 and TRBJ2-5): DVKVTQSSRYLVKRTGEKVFLECVQDMDHENMFWYRQDPGLGLRLIYFSYDVKMKEKGDIPEGYSVSREKKERFSLILESASTNQTSMYLCASSLEGETQYFGPGTRLLVL.

For this clone: The junction departs from germline at one end; a sequencing error may be responsible. The sample has other DNA sequences that encode this CDR3 too. J is TRBJ2-3 and V is TRBV29-1; TRBD1 matches 7 bases. This CDR3 spans 15 amino acids. Germline loops: CDR1 SQVTM, CDR2 ANQGSEA. CDR3: CSVVVPGQYTDTQYF. The DNA for the CDR3 is TGTAGCGTTGTCGTCCCGGGACAGTACACAGATACGCAGTATTTT.

The chain has TRBV18 and TRBJ1-2, with D perhaps matching TRBD1 (5 bases). Per germline, CDR1 KGHSH and CDR2 LQKENI. This CDR3 has 15 amino acids. V lost 3 bases and J 0 bases, leaving 11 bases between the germline ends. CDR3 nucleotide sequence: TGTGCCAGCTCACCGCCCGGGACTCCTAACTATGGCTACACCTTC. Translated, it gives CASSPPGTPNYGYTF. Drawing the rest from reference TRBV18 and TRBJ1-2, the complete variable domain is NAGVMQNPRHLVRRRGQEARLRCSPMKGHSHVYWYRQLPEEGLKFMVYLQKENIIDESGMPKERFSAEFPKEGPSILRIQQVVRGDSAAYFCASSPPGTPNYGYTFGSGTRLTVV.

The chain uses TRBV5-1 and TRBJ2-2, with TRBD1 matching 7 bases. CDR1 is SGHRS and CDR2 is YFSETQ in the germline V gene. The CDR3 runs to 14 residues. J gave up 6 bases and V 3 bases, and 5 bases lay outside the gene matches. The CDR3 DNA reads as TGCGCCAGCAGCTCGACAGGGTTCGCCGGGGAGCTGTTTTTT. Translated, it gives CASSSTGFAGELFF. The whole variable domain, filled in from reference TRBV5-1 and TRBJ2-2, reads KAGVTQTPRYLIKTRGQQVTLSCSPISGHRSVSWYQQTPGQGLQFLFEYFSETQRNKGNFPGRFSGRQFSNSRSEMNVSTLELGDSALYLCASSSTGFAGELFFGEGSRLTVL.

This chain links TRBV11-2 with TRBJ2-3, with 8 bases lining up with TRBD2. With 5 bases clipped from V and 0 bases from J, the junction kept 4 bases outside the gene matches. The CDR3 length is 15 residues. CDR1 is SGHAT and CDR2 is FQNNGV in the germline V gene. This CDR3 reads CASSPSGFSTDTQYF. The DNA of the CDR3 is TGTGCCAGCAGCCCTAGCGGGTTTAGCACAGATACGCAGTATTTT.

This clone was seen a few times. The rearrangement links TRBV28 to TRBJ1-5; 9 bases are a match to TRBD1. Germline V gives CDR1 MDHEN, CDR2 SYDVKM. The V and J ends lost 8 bases and 2 bases, in that order; junction bases with no gene match: 7. CDR3 size: 15 residues. CDR3 protein: CASLTGGSGNQPQHF. DNA for the CDR3: TGTGCCAGCCTGACAGGGGGATCGGGCAATCAGCCCCAGCATTTT.

This sequence joins TRBV5-4 and TRBJ2-1, with 7 bases fitting TRBD2. After removal of 4 bases from V and 6 bases from J, the junction contained 7 bases not matched to a gene. The CDR3 loop spans 14 amino acids. Germline V lookup: CDR1 SGHNT, CDR2 YYREEE (reference sequence). CDR3 coding DNA: TGTGCCAGCAGCCCGACTGGCGGGGGCAATGAGCAGTTCTTC. Its protein is CASSPTGGGNEQFF. The full variable domain, rest sourced from reference TRBV5-4 and TRBJ2-1, is ETGVTQSPTHLIKTRGQQVTLRCSSQSGHNTVSWYQQALGQGPQFIFQYYREEENGRGNFPPRFSGLQFPNYSSELNVNALELDDSALYLCASSPTGGGNEQFFGPGTRLTVL.

This chain uses TRBV10-1 with TRBJ2-1, with TRBD2 identical over 7 bases. From germline, CDR1 is WNHNN and CDR2 SYGVQD (reference sequence). The CDR3 is 14 amino acids. Losses at the gene ends were 0 bases for V and 8 bases for J; bases not matched to a gene: 4. CDR3 sequence (DNA): TGCGCCAGCAGTGAGTCGGCCGGGAGGTATGAGCAGTTCTTC. Its translation is CASSESAGRYEQFF.

The rearrangement joins TRBV7-9 to TRBJ2-7; D is undetermined. Deletions cut 1 base from V and 2 bases from J, with 9 bases between. Germline V lookup: CDR1 SEHNR, CDR2 FQNEAQ (reference sequence). The CDR3 loop spans 14 amino acids. Here the CDR3 DNA reads TGTGCCAGCAGCTTAGTTACTCGCCCCTACGAGCAGTACTTC. As protein: CASSLVTRPYEQYF.

J is TRBJ2-2 and V is TRBV30; D not resolved. The V gene's germline CDR1 is GTSNPN and CDR2 SVGIG (reference sequence). V was shortened by 3 bases and J by 1 base, with 9 bases between the two germline ends. This CDR3 comprises 14 residues. Here the CDR3 reads CAWRPVENTGELFF. As DNA, the CDR3 is TGTGCCTGGAGACCTGTCGAGAACACCGGGGAGCTGTTTTTT. The full variable domain, in which reference TRBV30 and TRBJ2-2 provide the parts outside the CDR3, is SQTIHQWPATLVQPVGSPLSLECTVEGTSNPNLYWYRQAAGRGLQLLFYSVGIGQISSEVPQNLSASRPQDRQFILSSKKLLLSDSGFYLCAWRPVENTGELFFGEGSRLTVL.

This clone was seen a handful of times. The chain has TRBV14 and TRBJ2-5; D remains ambiguous. V was cut by 0 bases and J by 9 bases, with 11 bases left in between. Looked up from germline, CDR1 is SGHDN and CDR2 is FVKESK. This CDR3 is built from 13 residues. The CDR3 sequence is CASSQDLSLAQYF. Written as DNA, the CDR3 is TGTGCCAGCAGCCAAGATCTCTCTCTGGCCCAGTACTTC.

This clone was seen only once. The V and J genes are TRBV10-1 and TRBJ2-3; 8 nucleotides match TRBD2. V trimming: 4 bases; J trimming: 2 bases; junction bases outside the gene matches: 5. This CDR3 contains 15 residues. The germline V gene has CDR1 WNHNN and CDR2 SYGVQD (reference sequence). CDR3 sequence: CASSATSGDTDTQYF. The CDR3 DNA reads as TGCGCCAGCAGTGCAACTAGCGGAGACACAGATACGCAGTATTTT.

In the case of this clone: This sample also contains other DNA sequences that code for the same CDR3. The gene calls are TRBV6-5 and TRBJ1-2, with D possibly TRBD1 on 6 matching bases. V lost 0 bases and J lost 1, with 9 bases in between. The germline V gene encodes CDR1 MNHEY and CDR2 SVGAGI. CDR3 size: 15 residues. The CDR3 here is CASSYSRGHNYGYTF. CDR3 DNA: TGTGCCAGCAGTTACTCGCGGGGGCATAACTATGGCTACACCTTC.

This chain uses TRBV2 with TRBJ1-6, with D possibly matching TRBD1 (6 bases). Germline V lookup: CDR1 SNHLY, CDR2 FYNNEI. Between the trimmed V and J ends, which lost 6 bases and 7 bases, there was a span of 13 bases. There are 14 residues in the CDR3. The CDR3 DNA reads TGTGCCAGCAGCGCGGACAGCTCGAATTCACCCCTCCACTTT. Residues: CASSADSSNSPLHF.

The chain has TRBV9 and TRBJ1-4, with a possible D match to TRBD1 (5 bases). The V end lost 2 bases, the J end lost 5 bases, and 16 bases lay between the germline ends. The germline V gene encodes CDR1 SGDLS and CDR2 YYNGEE. The CDR3 loop spans 16 amino acids. As DNA, the CDR3 is TGTGCCAGCAGCGTCCGGATGGAAGGGGCCAATGAAAAACTGTTTTTT. It yields the protein CASSVRMEGANEKLFF. Variable domain in full (rest from reference TRBV9 and TRBJ1-4): DSGVTQTPKHLITATGQRVTLRCSPRSGDLSVYWYQQSLDQGLQFLIQYYNGEERAKGNILERFSAQQFPDLHSELNLSSLELGDSALYFCASSVRMEGANEKLFFGSGTQLSVL.

The chain employs TRBV6-1 and TRBJ1-5; 9 bases map to TRBD1. Germline assignment: CDR1 MNHNS and CDR2 SASEGT. This CDR3 is built from 16 residues. J gave up 1 base and V 3 bases, and 4 bases lay outside the gene matches. CDR3 sequence (DNA): TGTGCCAGCAGTGATACAGGGGGCAGGAGCAATCAGCCCCAGCATTTT. It encodes CASSDTGGRSNQPQHF.

The V gene is TRBV19, the J gene TRBJ2-3, with 12 bases identical to TRBD2. After removal of 4 bases from V and 8 bases from J, the junction contained 7 bases not matched to a gene. Germline V gene sequence: CDR1 LNHDA, CDR2 SQIVND (reference sequence). This CDR3 has 15 amino acids. The CDR3 nucleotides read TGTGCCAGTAGTACTCTAGCGGGGGGGCATGTTACGCAGTATTTT. Translating gives CASSTLAGGHVTQYF.

This clone appeared once. The chain uses TRBV28 and TRBJ1-2; possible D gene TRBD1, 6 bases. This CDR3 is 14 amino acids long. The V gene's germline CDR1 is MDHEN and CDR2 SYDVKM. V lost 2 bases, J lost 5 bases, and 12 bases lay in between. The CDR3 nucleotides read TGTGCCAGCAGTTTAAATACAGGGCGGTATGGCTACACCTTC. Protein: CASSLNTGRYGYTF.